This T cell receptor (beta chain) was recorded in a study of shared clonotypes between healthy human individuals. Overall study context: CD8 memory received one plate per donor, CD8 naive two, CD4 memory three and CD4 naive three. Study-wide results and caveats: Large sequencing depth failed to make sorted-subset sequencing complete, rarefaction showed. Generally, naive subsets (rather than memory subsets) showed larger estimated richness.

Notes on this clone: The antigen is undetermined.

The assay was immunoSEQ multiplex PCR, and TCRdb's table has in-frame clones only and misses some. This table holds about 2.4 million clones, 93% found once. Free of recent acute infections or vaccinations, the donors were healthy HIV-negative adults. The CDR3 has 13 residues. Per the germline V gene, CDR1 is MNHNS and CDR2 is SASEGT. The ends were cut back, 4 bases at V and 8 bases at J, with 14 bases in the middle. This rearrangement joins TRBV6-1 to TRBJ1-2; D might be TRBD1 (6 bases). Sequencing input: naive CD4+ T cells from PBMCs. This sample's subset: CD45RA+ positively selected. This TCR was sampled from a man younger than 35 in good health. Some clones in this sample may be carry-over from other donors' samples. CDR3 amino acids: CASSAAPQGGYTF. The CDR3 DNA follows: TGTGCCAGCAGTGCAGCTCCACAGGGAGGCTACACCTTC.